The entry below describes one T cell receptor beta chain. There are a few counts of this clonotype. The specificity of this receptor is unknown. Base qualities are not provided; no much larger clone lies one nucleotide away. These data belong to a study of T cells after yellow fever vaccination (dated by TCRdb to about 2019). As for the study more broadly: The SMART-Seq v4 Ultra Low Input RNA kit was used to prepare libraries from fractions with low cell numbers. To track T-cell clones before and after primary and booster YFV17D yellow fever vaccination, bulk TCR alpha and beta repertoires were sequenced longitudinally. Two healthy male donors made up the cohort, one aged 18 to 29 years and the other aged 30 to 40 years. Blood was collected at multiple timepoints before and after primary and secondary immunization, and bulk PBMC replicates and cell subsets were isolated.

TCR cDNA was made using 5'RACE template switching, a step that added a universal primer site and unique molecular identifiers. Priming for cDNA synthesis came from both the TCR alpha and TCR beta constant segments. Libraries were amplified in two PCR steps, with sample barcodes and sequencing adapters added in the second step. Libraries were sequenced on Illumina HiSeq 2500 (2x100 bp) or NovaSeq (2x150 bp). The paper's processing steps were these. Reads were demultiplexed and collapsed into UMI consensus sequences with MIGEC, and V(D)J alignment was performed with MiXCR. Clonotypes responding to the vaccine were identified with edgeR on replicate PBMC samples, with the criteria of FDR below 0.01 and a log2 fold change above 5 up to day 15. Each bulk clonotype was labeled CD4 or CD8 based on which sequenced repertoire, CD4 or CD8, contained the clonotype at higher abundance. The public reads were reanalyzed by TCRdb: fastp trimming at Q25, MiXCR alignment, in-frame beta chains only. For every CDR3 protein sequence, its rows merge into one entry that carries the most common genes and DNA. The V and J calls were determined by TCRdb, not by the authors. This sample has just under 600,000 distinct CDR3 sequences in its table, and approximately 12% of those were observed once. The ten top clones hold over 12% of the sample.

Study-wide conclusions, independent of this receptor: Most clones expanded after primary vaccination were re-detected after the booster (approximately 96% of CD4 and roughly 87% of CD8), suggesting broad memory maintenance. Only two donors were included in the study, so the extent to which the findings can be generalized is limited. Because abundant contaminating clonotypes from the bulk population could be contained in FACS-sorted repertoires, computational filtering was required. The secondary T-cell response was found to be weaker but faster than the primary response, with a peak reached on day 5 rather than on day 15. A small share of clonotypes was detected in both CD4 and CD8 compartments, with the overlap likely arising from convergent recombination.

The sample's treatment or condition, from its label and the paper: live attenuated yellow fever vaccine strain. At every blood-draw timepoint, two biological replicates of bulk PBMCs were collected. PBMCs were isolated from peripheral blood using a standard Ficoll-Paque protocol. TriZol was used to extract RNA from bulk PBMCs, from CD4 and CD8 fractions, and from dextramer-positive and dextramer-negative fractions. CDR1 and CDR2 are drawn from the germline V gene (reference sequence): DFQATT, SNEGSKA. V sheds 6 bases and J sheds 4 bases, leaving 19 bases between their ends. The CDR3, from cysteine to phenylalanine, totals 15 residues. Here the CDR3 DNA is all that survives: 45 bases in frame from base 1.

This specimen was PBMCs, taken on the day of the yellow fever booster vaccination. Here the chain combines TRBV20-1 and TRBJ1-5; TRBD1 is a possible D gene, resting on 5 matching bases. This receptor was taken from a man younger than 45 who received the YFV17D yellow fever vaccine. The DNA is as follows: TGCAGTGCCACTTGGACAAGCGGAAAGAATCAGCCCCAGCATTTT. Its protein is CSATWTSGKNQPQHF.